This T cell receptor beta chain was identified in a study of shared clonotypes between healthy human individuals. The repertoire was sequenced with immunoSEQ multiplex PCR; TCRdb's copy has only in-frame clones and lacks some. The sample includes more than 1.2 million clones, 98% of them seen just once. With regard to this clone: Antigen specificity is unknown.

The CDR3 is 16 residues long. V lost 2 bases to trimming and J lost 8 bases; unmatched junction nucleotides: 9. Per germline, CDR1 SGHDN and CDR2 FVKESK. Whole-study results and caveats: It was only blood that was sampled, and tissue repertoires likely differ. As a rule, naive subsets had a larger estimated richness than memory subsets.

The receptor comes from a man aged 25 to 40 in good health. This chain connects TRBV14 to TRBJ2-1; 10 nucleotides match TRBD1. Material for sequencing was naive CD4+ T cells sorted from blood. The subset: CD45RA+ positively selected. This CDR3 reads CASSQRQGAPVHEQFF. The CDR3 DNA follows: TGTGCCAGCAGCCAAAGACAGGGGGCCCCCGTCCATGAGCAGTTCTTC.